A single T cell receptor beta chain is shown here with its context. Certain patients were not enrolled. These were patients with other autoimmune diseases, uncontrolled infections, pregnancy or lactation. Sampling 10 ml of fresh peripheral blood provided the PBMCs. Amplification of TCR beta CDR3 regions used RNA transcripts. An initial RT-PCR round employing HTBI primers preceded a second-round multiplex PCR. TCRdb itself ran the multiplex PCR reads through MiXCR, one entry per CDR3 protein. This table holds over 500,000 distinct CDR3 sequences, 22% found once. Trimming stripped 6 bases from V and 4 bases from J, with 12 bases between. Germline values: CDR1 SNHLY, CDR2 FYNNEI. CDR3 length equals 13 residues. The data are from a study of Graves' ophthalmopathy and Graves' hyperthyroidism.

Sequenced sample: peripheral blood. The TCR was taken from a woman in her late teens or twenties with stable Graves' hyperthyroidism. Some clones in this sample may be carry-over from other donors' samples. The rearrangement joins TRBV2 to TRBJ1-2; no firm D call. Here the CDR3 DNA reads TGTGCCAGCAGGGCCGGGAGCCCCTATGGCTACACCTTC. Amino acid sequence: CASRAGSPYGYTF.